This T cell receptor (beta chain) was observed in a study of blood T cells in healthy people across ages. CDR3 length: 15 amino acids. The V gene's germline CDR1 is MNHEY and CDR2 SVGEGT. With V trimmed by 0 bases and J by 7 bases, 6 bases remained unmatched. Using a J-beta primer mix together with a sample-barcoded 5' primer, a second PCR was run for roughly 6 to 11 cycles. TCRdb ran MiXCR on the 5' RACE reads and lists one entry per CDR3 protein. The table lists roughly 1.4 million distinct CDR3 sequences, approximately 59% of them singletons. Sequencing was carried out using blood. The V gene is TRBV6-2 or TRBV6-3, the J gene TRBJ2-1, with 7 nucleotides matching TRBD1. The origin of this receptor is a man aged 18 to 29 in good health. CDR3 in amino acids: CASSYSTGLGNEQFF. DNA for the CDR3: TGTGCCAGCAGTTACTCGACAGGGCTAGGGAATGAGCAGTTCTTC.